The sequence of this T cell receptor (beta chain) was determined in a study of long-term antiretroviral therapy in people with HIV. Sequencing used immunoSEQ v3.0 at survey level. The protocol was immunoSEQ multiplex PCR, while the TCRdb copy is restricted to in-frame clones and leaves out a portion. Among tens of thousands of clones listed, approximately 81% were seen once. The CDR3 is made up of 14 amino acids. V was cut by 0 bases and J by 5 bases, with 12 bases left in between. From germline, CDR1 is GTSNPN and CDR2 SVGIG (reference sequence). The source is a woman in her thirties with HIV. The J gene is TRBJ2-3, the V gene TRBV30; tentatively, D is TRBD2 (6 bases). The sequencing used unsorted PBMCs, collected around 2.7 years before starting antiretroviral therapy. The CDR3 is CAWSVGSEGDTQYF. CDR3 sequence (DNA): TGTGCCTGGAGTGTAGGGTCGGAGGGAGATACGCAGTATTTT. The full variable domain, completed using reference TRBV30 and TRBJ2-3, is SQTIHQWPATLVQPVGSPLSLECTVEGTSNPNLYWYRQAAGRGLQLLFYSVGIGQISSEVPQNLSASRPQDRQFILSSKKLLLSDSGFYLCAWSVGSEGDTQYFGPGTRLTVL.